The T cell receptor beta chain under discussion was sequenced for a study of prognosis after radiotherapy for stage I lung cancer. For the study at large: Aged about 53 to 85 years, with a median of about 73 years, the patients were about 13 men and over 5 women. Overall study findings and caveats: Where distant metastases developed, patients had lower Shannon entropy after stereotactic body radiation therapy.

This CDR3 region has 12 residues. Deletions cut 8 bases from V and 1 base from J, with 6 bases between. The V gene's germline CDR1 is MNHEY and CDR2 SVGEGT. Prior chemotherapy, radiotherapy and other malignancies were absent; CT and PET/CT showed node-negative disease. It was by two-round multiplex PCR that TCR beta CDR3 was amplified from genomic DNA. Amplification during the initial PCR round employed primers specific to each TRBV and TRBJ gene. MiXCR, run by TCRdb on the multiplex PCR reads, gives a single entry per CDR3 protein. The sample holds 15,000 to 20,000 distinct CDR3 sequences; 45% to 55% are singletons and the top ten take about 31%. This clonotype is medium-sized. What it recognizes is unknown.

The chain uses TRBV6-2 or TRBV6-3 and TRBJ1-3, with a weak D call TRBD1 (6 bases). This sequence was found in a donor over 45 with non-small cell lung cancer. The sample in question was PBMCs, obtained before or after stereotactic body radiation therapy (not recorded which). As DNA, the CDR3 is TGTGCCAGCGGACAGTCTGGAAACACCATATATTTT. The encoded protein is CASGQSGNTIYF.